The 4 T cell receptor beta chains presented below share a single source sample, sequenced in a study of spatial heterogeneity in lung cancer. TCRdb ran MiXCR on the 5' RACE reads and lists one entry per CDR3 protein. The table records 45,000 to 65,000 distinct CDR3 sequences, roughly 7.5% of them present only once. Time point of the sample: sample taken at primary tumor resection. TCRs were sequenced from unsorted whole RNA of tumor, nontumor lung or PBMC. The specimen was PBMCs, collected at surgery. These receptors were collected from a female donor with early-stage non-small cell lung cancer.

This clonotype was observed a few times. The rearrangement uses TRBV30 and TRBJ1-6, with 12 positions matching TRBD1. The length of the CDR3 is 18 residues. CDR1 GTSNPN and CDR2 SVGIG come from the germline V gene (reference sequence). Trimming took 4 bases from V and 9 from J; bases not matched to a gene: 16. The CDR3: CAWKEGQGARILVSPLHF. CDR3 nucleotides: TGTGCCTGGAAGGAGGGACAGGGGGCCAGGATTTTAGTTTCACCCCTCCACTTT. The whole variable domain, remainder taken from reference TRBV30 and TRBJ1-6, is SQTIHQWPATLVQPVGSPLSLECTVEGTSNPNLYWYRQAAGRGLQLLFYSVGIGQISSEVPQNLSASRPQDRQFILSSKKLLLSDSGFYLCAWKEGQGARILVSPLHFGNGTRLTVT.

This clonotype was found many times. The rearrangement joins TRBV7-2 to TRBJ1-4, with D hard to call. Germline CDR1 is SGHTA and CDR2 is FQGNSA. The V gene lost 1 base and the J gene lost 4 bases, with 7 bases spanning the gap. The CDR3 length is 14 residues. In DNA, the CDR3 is TGTGCCAGCAGCTTAGACAGCTATAATGAAAAACTGTTTTTT. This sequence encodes CASSLDSYNEKLFF.

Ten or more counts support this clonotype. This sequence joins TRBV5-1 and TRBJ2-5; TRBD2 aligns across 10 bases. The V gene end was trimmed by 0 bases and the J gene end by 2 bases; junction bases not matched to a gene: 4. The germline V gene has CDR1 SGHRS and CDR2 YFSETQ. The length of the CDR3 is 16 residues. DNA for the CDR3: TGCGCCAGCAGCTTGGGTCCTAGCGGGGGACAAGAGACCCAGTACTTC. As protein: CASSLGPSGGQETQYF.

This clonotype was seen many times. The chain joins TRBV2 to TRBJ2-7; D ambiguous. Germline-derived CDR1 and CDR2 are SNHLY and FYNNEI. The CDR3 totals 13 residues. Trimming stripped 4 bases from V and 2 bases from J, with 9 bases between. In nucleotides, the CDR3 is TGTGCCAGCAGTGGGGTAACCCCCTACGAGCAGTACTTC. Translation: CASSGVTPYEQYF.